Listed below are T cell receptor beta chains from one sample, sequenced in a study of CD8+ T cells in alopecia areata. Profiled with immunoSEQ multiplex PCR; TCRdb holds only in-frame clones, not every one. The sample includes about 200,000 clones, roughly 56% of them seen just once. The specimen was CD8+ T cells sorted from blood. All receptors derive from a human donor in good health. The conserved cysteine and the conserved F or W are not part of the CDR3 here. Only part of the rows carry a size: once, few, many, or a class if the clone is expanded.

clone_size v_call cdr3_aa
- TRBV14 ASSQADYGYT
- TRBV30 AWSRQGRPYEQY
- TRBV19 ASSITNQPQH
few TRBV7-2 ASSGPALDEQY
- TRBV25-1 ASTAAGGFKNIQY
once TRBV27 ASSFRQGTEAF
- TRBV4-1 ASSQEAGPGELF
few TRBV10-2 ASTPGKGETQY
- TRBV29-1 SVPQRAGGEQY
- TRBV9 ASSATGGSNQPQH
- TRBV29-1 SAIPPRENTEAF
few TRBV4-1 ASSTVPGANNEQF